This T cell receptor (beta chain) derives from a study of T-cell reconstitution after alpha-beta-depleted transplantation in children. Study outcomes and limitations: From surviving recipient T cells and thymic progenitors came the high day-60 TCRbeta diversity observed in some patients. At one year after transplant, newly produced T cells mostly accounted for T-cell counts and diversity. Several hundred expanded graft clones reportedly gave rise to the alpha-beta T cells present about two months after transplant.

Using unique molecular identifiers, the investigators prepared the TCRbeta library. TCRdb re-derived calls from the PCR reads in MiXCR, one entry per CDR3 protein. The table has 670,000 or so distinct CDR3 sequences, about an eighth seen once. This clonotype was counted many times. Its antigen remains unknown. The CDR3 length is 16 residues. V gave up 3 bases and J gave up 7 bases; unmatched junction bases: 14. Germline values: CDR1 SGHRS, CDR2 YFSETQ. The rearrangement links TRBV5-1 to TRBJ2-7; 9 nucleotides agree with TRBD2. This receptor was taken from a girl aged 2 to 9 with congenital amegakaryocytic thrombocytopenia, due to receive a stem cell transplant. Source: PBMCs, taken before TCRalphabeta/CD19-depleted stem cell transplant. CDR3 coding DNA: TGCGCCAGCAGCTCTGTACTAGCGGGCCACGTCGGAGAGCAGTACTTC. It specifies CASSSVLAGHVGEQYF.